The 17 T cell receptor beta chains given below trace back to one sample, sequenced in a study of blood T cell repertoires in COVID-19. This table comes from immunoSEQ multiplex PCR, and its TCRdb copy is limited to in-frame clones, with some not included. This table has approximately 70,000 clones, around 90% appearing once. The specimen sequenced was peripheral blood. Every receptor here comes from a human donor in a cohort sampled during active COVID-19.

The CDR3 region is CASRPGQEETQYF. The CDR3 nucleotides are TGTGCCAGCAGACCTGGACAGGAGGAGACCCAGTACTTC. This chain joins TRBV6-5 and TRBJ2-5; 7 positions agree with TRBD1. CDR1 is MNHEY, CDR2 SVGAGI, per germline. The CDR3 totals 13 residues. V shed 6 bases, J shed 5 bases, and the junction held 6 bases outside the gene matches.

The chain combines TRBV28 with TRBJ2-4; no firm D call. From germline, CDR1 is MDHEN and CDR2 SYDVKM. V shed 6 bases and J shed 0 bases, with 21 bases lying between them. The CDR3 totals 18 residues. CDR3 in DNA: TGTGCCAGCAGCTCCCCCAAAACAGCCACTTTAGCCAAAAACATTCAGTACTTC. Its protein product is CASSSPKTATLAKNIQYF.

The CDR3 DNA sequence: TGTGCCAGCAGTTACTCGAGGGAGACCCAGTACTTC. This encodes CASSYSRETQYF. This chain links TRBV6-5 with TRBJ2-5; D is unclear. Germline V lookup: CDR1 MNHEY, CDR2 SVGAGI. Trimming cost V 0 bases and J 5 bases, with 4 bases left between them. The CDR3 loop spans 12 amino acids.

This sequence joins TRBV6-1 and TRBJ2-7; TRBD2 aligns across 8 bases. Germline trimming cut 0 bases from V and 11 bases from J; bases unmatched to any gene: 15. CDR1 MNHNS and CDR2 SASEGT come from the germline V gene. The CDR3 sequence is 16 residues long. CDR3 DNA: TGTGCCAGCAGTGAAGCGGCGGGGGGAATTAGGGTAACGGAGTACTTC. It is translated as CASSEAAGGIRVTEYF.

V and J are TRBV2 and TRBJ2-4; TRBD2 aligns across 9 bases. CDR3 size: 18 residues. V dropped 3 bases and J dropped 0; count of bases not matched to a gene: 9. CDR1 and CDR2 from the germline V gene are SNHLY and FYNNEI. The CDR3 DNA is TGTGCCAGCAGTGATGGGACTAGCCTCATCCCAGCCAAAAACATTCAGTACTTC. As protein: CASSDGTSLIPAKNIQYF.

The J gene is TRBJ1-6, the V gene TRBV7-2; D perhaps matches TRBD1 (6 bases). V lost 1 base and J 13 bases, leaving 23 bases between the germline ends. Germline V CDR1 and CDR2: SGHTA, FQGNSA. The CDR3 consists of 17 residues. CDR3 protein: CASSLERQDIGQYPLHF. The CDR3 bases are TGTGCCAGCAGCTTAGAGAGACAGGACATCGGCCAATATCCCCTCCACTTT.

The chain uses TRBV5-6 and TRBJ2-3; D ambiguous. The CDR3 is made up of 12 amino acids. Germline V gene sequence: CDR1 SGHDT, CDR2 YYEEEE. With 4 bases removed from V and 5 bases from J, the gap between germline ends came to 8 bases. The CDR3 sequence is CASSEPGDTQYF. CDR3 coding DNA: TGTGCCAGCAGCGAACCAGGAGATACGCAGTATTTT.

This rearrangement joins TRBV11-2 to TRBJ2-3; 11 bases agree with TRBD2. Trimming took 4 bases from V and 0 from J; bases not matched to a gene: 6. CDR1 is SGHAT, CDR2 FQNNGV, per germline. The CDR3 consists of 17 residues. The CDR3 nucleotides read TGTGCCAGCAGCTCCTCTAGCGGGGGGCTTAGCACAGATACGCAGTATTTT. Translation gives CASSSSSGGLSTDTQYF.

The V call is TRBV7-2, the J call TRBJ1-1; D not resolved. The V gene lost 1 base and the J gene lost 1 base, with 7 bases spanning the gap. The length of the CDR3 is 14 residues. CDR1 is SGHTA, CDR2 FQGNSA, per germline. CDR3 sequence reads: CASSLVAGNTEAFF. The CDR3 nucleotides read TGTGCCAGCAGCTTAGTGGCAGGGAACACTGAAGCTTTCTTT.

The gene calls are TRBV12-5 and TRBJ2-7; 7 bases agree with TRBD1. Germline V gives CDR1 LGHNT, CDR2 FRNRAP. CDR3 size: 13 residues. J gave up 8 bases and V 7 bases, and 11 bases lay outside the gene matches. This CDR3 is CASATTGLEKQYF. The CDR3 coding sequence is TGTGCTAGTGCAACGACAGGGTTGGAGAAGCAGTACTTC. Combining the CDR3 with reference TRBV12-5 and TRBJ2-7 gives the whole variable domain DARVTQTPRHKVTEMGQEVTMRCQPILGHNTVFWYRQTMMQGLELLAYFRNRAPLDDSGMPKDRFSAEMPDATLATLKIQPSEPRDSAVYFCASATTGLEKQYFGPGTRLTVT.

The CDR3 here is CASSQAGTGGGNTIYF. The CDR3 DNA is TGTGCCAGCAGCCAAGCTGGGACAGGGGGAGGAAACACCATATATTTT. V usage is TRBV3-1 (or the pseudogene TRBV3-2) and J usage is TRBJ1-3; the match to TRBD1 covers 11 bases. V was pared by 1 base and J by 4 bases, with 3 bases of the junction left unmatched. The CDR3 length is 16 residues. Looked up from germline, CDR1 is LGHDT and CDR2 is YNNKEL (reference sequence).

The chain joins TRBV7-2 to TRBJ2-3; D is undetermined. There are 13 residues in the CDR3. V lost 5 bases and J 6 bases, leaving 12 bases between the germline ends. Germline CDR1 reads SGHTA; CDR2 reads FQGNSA. CDR3 coding DNA: TGTGCCAGCAGCCATCAGGTTACGGATACGCAGTATTTT. As protein: CASSHQVTDTQYF. The complete variable domain, with remaining parts taken from reference TRBV7-2 and TRBJ2-3, reads GAGVSQSPSNKVTEKGKDVELRCDPISGHTALYWYRQSLGQGLEFLIYFQGNSAPDKSGLPSDRFSAERTGGSVSTLTIQRTQQEDSAVYLCASSHQVTDTQYFGPGTRLTVL.

V is TRBV2 and J is TRBJ1-1; D might be TRBD1 (6 bases). Germline values: CDR1 SNHLY, CDR2 FYNNEI. CDR3 length equals 13 residues. Trimming pared 7 bases from V and 7 bases from J, leaving 16 bases between. The CDR3 sequence is CASIQPRGGEAFF. CDR3 bases: TGTGCCAGCATCCAGCCAAGAGGGGGTGAAGCTTTCTTT. The variable domain in full, with the rest retrieved from reference TRBV2 and TRBJ1-1, is EPEVTQTPSHQVTQMGQEVILRCVPISNHLYFYWYRQILGQKVEFLVSFYNNEISEKSEIFDDQFSVERPDGSNFTLKIRSTKLEDSAMYFCASIQPRGGEAFFGQGTRLTVV.

The chain links TRBV4-2 to TRBJ1-5, with D hard to call. CDR1 is LGHNA, CDR2 YNFKEQ, per germline. The CDR3 contains 13 residues. V lost 4 bases and J 5 bases, leaving 9 bases between the germline ends. The CDR3 is CASSPSGYQPQHF. The DNA for the CDR3 is TGTGCCAGCAGCCCATCCGGTTATCAGCCCCAGCATTTT.

This clone was seen a few times. CDR3 bases: TGTGCCAGCAGTTCGTACTACGACAGGGGGCGAATCGAGCAGTACTTC. Translation gives CASSSYYDRGRIEQYF. This chain connects TRBV28 to TRBJ2-7, with 10 bases identical to TRBD1. This CDR3 has 16 residues. Germline V CDR1 and CDR2: MDHEN, SYDVKM. V was pared by 4 bases and J by 6 bases, with 12 bases of the junction left unmatched.

By sample share, this clone is medium-sized. The V call is TRBV27, the J call TRBJ2-1; weak D call: TRBD2 (6 bases). The CDR3 has 14 residues. V gave up 11 bases and J gave up 10 bases, with 24 bases separating them. CDR1 and CDR2 (germline): MNHEY, SMNVEV (reference sequence). In DNA form, the CDR3 reads TGTGCCGCAAGTGCAGGAGGGCCAACACAGGAGCAGTTCTTC. Its protein is CAASAGGPTQEQFF.

V and J are TRBV7-8 and TRBJ2-2; 15 bases align to TRBD2. J lost 9 bases, V lost 5 bases, and 7 bases had no gene match. The germline gives CDR1 SGHVS, CDR2 FQNEAQ. CDR3 length equals 16 residues. The CDR3 spells CASSLGLAGGSRELFF. The DNA of the CDR3 is TGTGCCAGCAGCCTGGGACTAGCGGGAGGCAGTAGGGAGCTGTTTTTT.